This passage covers 28 T cell receptor beta chains from one sample sequenced in a study of CD4 T cells in relation to SARS-CoV-2 and coronaviruses. No antigen is known for these receptors. CD4+ T cells from unexposed donors were obtained before the COVID-19 pandemic (2011-2018). Isolation of CD4+ T cells took place after roughly nine days in culture. Measured with immunoSEQ multiplex PCR; TCRdb has only the in-frame clones, and not every one. This sample yields around 12,000 clones, of which around 80% are seen a single time; approximately 24% belongs to the top ten. Sequencing was performed on CD4+ T cells from PBMCs, cultured in vitro. The receptor source for this set is a human donor in good health.

This chain joins TRBV19 and TRBJ1-5; tentatively, D is TRBD1 (6 bases). In germline, CDR1 is LNHDA, CDR2 SQIVND (reference sequence). Between the trimmed V and J ends, which lost 5 bases and 4 bases, there was a span of 9 bases. This CDR3 is 13 amino acids long. As DNA, the CDR3 is TGTGCCAGTAGTTCAACAGGGAATCAGCCCCAGCATTTT. Its protein is CASSSTGNQPQHF.

The chain recombines TRBV7-2 with TRBJ2-7, with 9 bases fitting TRBD1. This CDR3 is 16 amino acids long. CDR1 is SGHTA, CDR2 FQGNSA, per germline. V shed 4 bases, J shed 1 base, and the junction held 8 bases outside the gene matches. CDR3 region: CASSSIQGAFSYEQYF. The CDR3 DNA reads TGTGCCAGCAGCTCGATACAGGGGGCCTTTTCCTACGAGCAGTACTTC.

V and J are TRBV9 and TRBJ1-2; the D is unclear. The CDR3 extends over 13 amino acids. V was shortened by 0 bases and J by 8 bases, with 11 bases between the two germline ends. The germline V gene has CDR1 SGDLS and CDR2 YYNGEE. Here the CDR3 reads CASSVDLENGYTF. In DNA, the CDR3 is TGTGCCAGCAGCGTAGACTTAGAAAACGGCTACACCTTC.

The V call is TRBV11-3, the J call TRBJ2-1; D not certain. Germline CDR1 and CDR2: SGHNT and YENEEA. Trimming took 0 bases from V and 3 from J, leaving 9 bases between them. The CDR3 spans 15 residues. The CDR3 reads CASSLDRANYNEQFF. CDR3 coding DNA: TGTGCCAGCAGCTTAGATCGTGCTAACTACAATGAGCAGTTCTTC.

The chain links TRBV27 to TRBJ1-6; D is perhaps TRBD1 (6 bases). The CDR3 sequence is 16 residues long. The V end lost 0 bases, the J end lost 10 bases, and 16 bases lay between the germline ends. Germline CDR1 and CDR2: MNHEY and SMNVEV (reference sequence). The CDR3 DNA is TGTGCCAGCAGTTTATCCCCTCTTGGACAGAACTCACCCCTCCACTTT. Translation: CASSLSPLGQNSPLHF.

The chain carries TRBV19 and TRBJ1-5, with D unresolved. This CDR3 is 16 amino acids long. The germline CDR1 and CDR2 sequences are LNHDA and SQIVND (reference sequence). V lost 1 base and J lost 0, with 10 bases in between. The CDR3 loop reads CASSIVMAYSNQPQHF. CDR3 bases: TGTGCCAGTAGTATAGTTATGGCCTATAGCAATCAGCCCCAGCATTTT.

The V gene is TRBV9, the J gene TRBJ1-1, with 7 positions matching TRBD1. The CDR3 sequence is 13 residues long. With 1 base clipped from V and 4 bases from J, the junction kept 1 base outside the gene matches. The germline V gene encodes CDR1 SGDLS and CDR2 YYNGEE. The CDR3 DNA follows: TGTGCCAGCAGCGTACAGGGGGGCACTGAAGCTTTCTTT. Amino acid sequence: CASSVQGGTEAFF. Using reference TRBV9 and TRBJ1-1 for the parts outside the CDR3, the full variable domain is DSGVTQTPKHLITATGQRVTLRCSPRSGDLSVYWYQQSLDQGLQFLIQYYNGEERAKGNILERFSAQQFPDLHSELNLSSLELGDSALYFCASSVQGGTEAFFGQGTRLTVV.

This clone appeared a single time. V is TRBV25-1 and J is TRBJ2-1, with D tentatively TRBD1 (6 bases). CDR1 is MGHDK, CDR2 SYGVNS, per germline. The CDR3 has 13 amino acids. V lost 10 bases, J lost 4 bases, and 14 bases lay in between. CDR3 region: CATQGSAYNEQFF. DNA for the CDR3: TGTGCCACCCAGGGGAGCGCATACAATGAGCAGTTCTTC.

By share, this clone ranks as medium-sized. J is TRBJ1-6 and V is TRBV7-2; D gene uncertain. Trimming shortened V by 5 bases and J by 9 bases, and 14 bases separated the two germline ends. The length of the CDR3 is 14 residues. Germline lookup yields CDR1 SGHTA and CDR2 FQGNSA. The CDR3: CASSPSGRVSPLHF. As DNA, the CDR3 is TGTGCCAGCAGCCCCTCGGGGAGGGTTTCACCCCTCCACTTT.

The chain is built from TRBV19 and TRBJ2-5; D perhaps matches TRBD2 (6 bases). V lost 1 base and J 7 bases, leaving 13 bases between the germline ends. The CDR3 has 14 residues. CDR1 is LNHDA, CDR2 SQIVND, per germline (reference sequence). The CDR3 loop is CASSIGGPGGTQYF. The CDR3 DNA is TGTGCCAGTAGTATAGGAGGGCCCGGGGGGACCCAGTACTTC.

The J gene is TRBJ1-3, the V gene TRBV9; 9 bases agree with TRBD1. Germline-derived CDR1 and CDR2 are SGDLS and YYNGEE. The CDR3 is made up of 18 amino acids. V shed 0 bases, J shed 4 bases, and the junction held 11 bases outside the gene matches. CDR3 sequence: CASSVAGGTGWGGNTIYF. Here the CDR3 DNA reads TGTGCCAGCAGCGTAGCTGGTGGGACAGGGTGGGGGGGAAACACCATATATTTT.

This clone was picked up a small number of times. The chain joins TRBV19 to TRBJ1-5, with D unresolved. Germline loops: CDR1 LNHDA, CDR2 SQIVND (reference sequence). CDR3 length equals 12 residues. Between the trimmed V and J ends, which lost 3 bases and 6 bases, there was a span of 6 bases. The CDR3: CASSILLQPQHF. CDR3 nucleotide sequence: TGTGCCAGTAGTATCCTGCTTCAGCCCCAGCATTTT.

This clone was seen only once. This chain joins TRBV7-9 and TRBJ1-2; no firm D call. From germline, CDR1 is SEHNR and CDR2 FQNEAQ (reference sequence). The V end was cut by 5 bases, the J end by 8 bases, with 9 bases between. This CDR3 has 11 amino acids. The CDR3 is CASSPSEGYTF. DNA for the CDR3: TGTGCCAGCAGCCCCTCGGAGGGCTACACCTTC.

This chain connects TRBV7-6 to TRBJ2-1, with D unclear. The CDR3 totals 11 residues. V shed 3 bases and J shed 10 bases, with 7 bases lying between them. CDR1 and CDR2 from the germline V gene are SGHVS and FNYEAQ. CDR3 nucleotides: TGTGCCAGCAGCTTTCTCGGGGAGCAGTTCTTC. Its protein is CASSFLGEQFF.

This clone was counted a single time. The CDR3 sequence: CASSSQGAWRAFF. The CDR3 nucleotides are TGTGCCAGCAGCTCTCAGGGTGCCTGGCGAGCTTTCTTT. V and J are TRBV7-2 and TRBJ1-1; D might be TRBD1 (5 bases). The CDR3 has 13 residues. V lost 4 bases, J lost 10 bases, and 16 bases lay in between. CDR1 SGHTA and CDR2 FQGNSA come from the germline V gene. Full variable domain (remainder filled in from reference TRBV7-2 and TRBJ1-1): GAGVSQSPSNKVTEKGKDVELRCDPISGHTALYWYRQSLGQGLEFLIYFQGNSAPDKSGLPSDRFSAERTGGSVSTLTIQRTQQEDSAVYLCASSSQGAWRAFFGQGTRLTVV.

This sequence joins TRBV5-6 and TRBJ2-5, with 8 bases that match TRBD2. Germline V lookup: CDR1 SGHDT, CDR2 YYEEEE. The CDR3 covers 16 residues. Trimming cost V 3 bases and J 5 bases; bases outside gene matches: 12. This chain's CDR3 is CASSSGGWTLRETQYF. As DNA, the CDR3 is TGTGCCAGCAGCTCGGGGGGGTGGACTCTTAGGGAGACCCAGTACTTC.

The chain recombines TRBV19 with TRBJ2-3; 8 bases fit TRBD2. V was pared by 10 bases and J by 2 bases, with 14 bases of the junction left unmatched. The germline V gene encodes CDR1 LNHDA and CDR2 SQIVND (reference sequence). CDR3 length: 16 residues. DNA for the CDR3: TGTGCCACCACTCTGGGGGCGGGAGGCCCCACAGATACGCAGTATTTT. Amino acid sequence: CATTLGAGGPTDTQYF.

The chain is built from TRBV6-5 and TRBJ1-1; maybe TRBD1 (5 bases). This CDR3 spans 13 amino acids. In germline, CDR1 is MNHEY, CDR2 SVGAGI. V was clipped by 7 bases and J by 5 bases, with 14 bases between them. The CDR3 bases are TGTGCCAGCACCCTAATGAAGGGGACTGAAGCTTTCTTT. Translating it yields CASTLMKGTEAFF.

This chain uses TRBV7-9 with TRBJ1-4; no definite D call. The CDR3 loop spans 13 amino acids. Germline CDR1 and CDR2: SEHNR and FQNEAQ (reference sequence). Trimming took 7 bases from V and 13 from J, leaving 19 bases between them. CDR3 nucleotides: TGTGCCAGCACCCTTATGGACGGGGATAGACTGTTTTTT. Translation gives CASTLMDGDRLFF.

The J gene is TRBJ2-2, the V gene TRBV7-3; TRBD1 matches at 12 bases. Germline CDR1 is SGHTA and CDR2 is FQGTGA. The J segment lost 6 bases and the V segment lost 2 bases, leaving 1 base of the junction unmatched. There are 15 residues in the CDR3. CDR3 loop: CASSLGDRGPGELFF. Here the CDR3 DNA reads TGTGCCAGCAGCTTAGGGGACAGGGGGCCCGGGGAGCTGTTTTTT.

This sequence joins TRBV13 and TRBJ2-3, with 8 positions matching TRBD2. Germline CDR1 is PRHDT and CDR2 is FYEKMQ (reference sequence). J lost 5 bases, V lost 5 bases, and 12 bases had no gene match. CDR3 length: 16 residues. CDR3 sequence (DNA): TGTGCCAGCAGCCCCCCGGGGGGGCTAGCGGAAGATACGCAGTATTTT. Amino acid sequence: CASSPPGGLAEDTQYF.

The sample holds a few counts of this clone. This chain uses TRBV4-1 with TRBJ2-7; D gene ambiguous. The CDR3 totals 15 residues. Germline V lookup: CDR1 MGHRA, CDR2 YSYEKL. Trimming took 0 bases from V and 3 from J, leaving 12 bases between them. The CDR3 DNA is TGCGCCAGCAGCCAAGAGCCCCCCGTAAGCTACGAGCAGTACTTC. Protein product: CASSQEPPVSYEQYF.

The chain is built from TRBV7-2 and TRBJ2-7, with 7 bases that match TRBD1. The CDR3 runs 13 residues. Germline V gene sequence: CDR1 SGHTA, CDR2 FQGNSA. V shed 2 bases, J shed 3 bases, and the junction held 1 base outside the gene matches. CDR3 amino acids: CASSLTGDYEQYF. CDR3 bases: TGTGCCAGCAGCTTAACAGGGGACTACGAGCAGTACTTC.

V and J are TRBV29-1 and TRBJ1-2; D gene ambiguous. The CDR3 sequence is 13 residues long. The V gene's germline CDR1 is SQVTM and CDR2 ANQGSEA. Trimming took off 3 bases at V and 5 bases at J, with 13 bases between the two ends. Here the CDR3 DNA reads TGCAGCGTTGATGGGCAGCAGAGATATGGCTACACCTTC. This gives the protein CSVDGQQRYGYTF.

This rearrangement joins TRBV6-5 to TRBJ2-1, with D unresolved. V dropped 2 bases and J dropped 9 bases, with 8 bases sitting between them. The CDR3 contains 12 residues. Germline loops: CDR1 MNHEY, CDR2 SVGAGI. CDR3 protein: CASSYVSTEQFF. The CDR3 DNA reads as TGTGCCAGCAGTTACGTAAGCACTGAGCAGTTCTTC.

The chain combines TRBV12-3 or TRBV12-4 with TRBJ2-7; TRBD2 matches 7 bases. The J segment lost 2 bases and the V segment lost 3 bases, leaving 1 base of the junction unmatched. This CDR3 comprises 13 residues. For the CDR3, the DNA is TGTGCCAGCAGTTTTGCGGGAGCCTACGAGCAGTACTTC. Translation: CASSFAGAYEQYF.

This sequence joins TRBV28 and TRBJ1-3; no reliable D call. Germline V gene lookup returns CDR1 MDHEN and CDR2 SYDVKM. Between the trimmed V and J ends, which lost 7 bases and 0 bases, there was a span of 19 bases. CDR3 length: 17 residues. CDR3 coding DNA: TGTGCCAGCATCCCCAGTTCCTTGTTTTCCTCTGGAAACACCATATATTTT. This translates into CASIPSSLFSSGNTIYF. Based on the CDR3 plus reference TRBV28 and TRBJ1-3, the full variable domain is DVKVTQSSRYLVKRTGEKVFLECVQDMDHENMFWYRQDPGLGLRLIYFSYDVKMKEKGDIPEGYSVSREKKERFSLILESASTNQTSMYLCASIPSSLFSSGNTIYFGEGSWLTVV.

The rearrangement joins TRBV7-8 to TRBJ2-3; the D call may be TRBD1 or TRBD2 (6 bases each). The CDR3 is 15 amino acids. V shed 3 bases and J shed 5 bases, with 15 bases lying between them. The germline V gene encodes CDR1 SGHVS and CDR2 FQNEAQ. CDR3 nucleotide sequence: TGTGCCAGCAGCTTTGTAGAGGGGGGAAGAGATACGCAGTATTTT. Amino acid sequence: CASSFVEGGRDTQYF.